The sequence of this T cell receptor beta chain was determined in a study of OX40 agonist ivuxolimab in advanced cancers. TCRdb keeps only in-frame clones here, not all; method: immunoSEQ multiplex PCR. This sample has 65,000 to 75,000 clones; 70% to 90% occur once, and the top ten carry roughly 0.89%. The CDR3 covers 15 residues. The germline V and J ends were trimmed by 5 bases and 0 bases, with 14 bases remaining between them. Germline assignment: CDR1 SGHRS and CDR2 YFSETQ. The chain couples TRBV5-1 to TRBJ1-1; tentatively, D is TRBD1 (6 bases). This receptor was obtained from an adult with an advanced solid tumor such as melanoma, head and neck, liver or kidney cancer. Source: CD4+ or CD8+ T cells sorted from blood, taken in a trial of the OX40 agonist ivuxolimab. The CDR3: CASRPRQVLNTEAFF. CDR3 sequence (DNA): TGCGCCAGCAGGCCTAGACAGGTGCTGAACACTGAAGCTTTCTTT.